These 15 T cell receptor beta chains originate from one sample sequenced in a study of blood T cell repertoires in COVID-19. Profiled with immunoSEQ multiplex PCR; TCRdb holds only in-frame clones, not every one. Among roughly 200,000 clones listed, around nine tenths were seen once. The sequencing sample was made of PBMCs or T cells enriched from blood (not recorded which). These TCRs come from a woman aged 30 to 39 who had been exposed to COVID-19.

V and J are TRBV5-6 and TRBJ2-2; TRBD1 might be the D (6 bases). CDR3 length: 14 residues. Trimming removed 5 bases at V and 6 bases at J, with 14 bases between. The germline CDR1 and CDR2 sequences are SGHDT and YYEEEE. The chain's CDR3 is CASRRTARPGELFF. The CDR3, as DNA: TGTGCCAGCAGACGGACAGCGAGGCCCGGGGAGCTGTTTTTT.

The CDR3 region has the DNA TGTGCCAGCAGCCCCGCGACAGGGGGCGTTTTTGATGGCTACACCTTC. Encoded protein: CASSPATGGVFDGYTF. The chain recombines TRBV14 with TRBJ1-2, with 10 positions matching TRBD1. The CDR3 covers 16 residues. Germline V gene data show CDR1 as SGHDN and CDR2 as FVKESK. J was trimmed by 6 bases and V by 4 bases; bases with no gene match: 11.

This sequence joins TRBV27 and TRBJ2-1, with TRBD2 matching 10 bases. Germline V CDR1 and CDR2: MNHEY, SMNVEV (reference sequence). The CDR3 runs 14 residues. V lost 6 bases, J lost 8 bases, and 7 bases stayed unmatched. This chain's CDR3 is CASRQVSGGDEQFF. The CDR3 nucleotides read TGTGCCAGCAGGCAAGTCAGCGGGGGGGATGAGCAGTTCTTC.

The V call is TRBV30, the J call TRBJ2-5, with a weak D call TRBD2 (6 bases). This CDR3 region has 13 residues. V was clipped by 3 bases and J by 2 bases, with 10 bases between them. Germline values: CDR1 GTSNPN, CDR2 SVGIG (reference sequence). The DNA for the CDR3 is TGTGCCTGGAGCGGCGGGGTACAAGAGACCCAGTACTTC. Encoded protein: CAWSGGVQETQYF.

The chain employs TRBV6-1 and TRBJ1-2; 8 positions agree with TRBD1. This CDR3 has 16 amino acids. CDR1 MNHNS and CDR2 SASEGT come from the germline V gene. V gave up 4 bases and J gave up 4 bases; unmatched junction bases: 11. The CDR3 sequence is CASSGQGAPIIYGYTF. For the CDR3, the DNA is TGTGCCAGCAGTGGTCAGGGGGCCCCCATAATCTATGGCTACACCTTC.

The rearrangement joins TRBV19 to TRBJ1-2, with D maybe TRBD1 (5 bases). The V end was cut by 10 bases, the J end by 2 bases, with 20 bases between. CDR3 length: 15 residues. In germline, CDR1 is LNHDA, CDR2 SQIVND (reference sequence). CDR3 bases: TGTGCCACGCGCGCGGGGGGTCTGGGGAACTATGGCTACACCTTC. Amino acid sequence: CATRAGGLGNYGYTF.

DNA of the CDR3: TGCGCCAGCAGCTTTGACCTAATGACAGGGTGGAAATCTGGAAACACCATATATTTT. Translated: CASSFDLMTGWKSGNTIYF. This chain joins TRBV5-1 and TRBJ1-3; 7 bases match TRBD1. Germline lookup yields CDR1 SGHRS and CDR2 YFSETQ. This CDR3 comprises 19 residues. The V gene end was trimmed by 2 bases and the J gene end by 1 base; junction bases not matched to a gene: 15.

The chain has TRBV2 and TRBJ1-3; D not certain. The V gene's germline CDR1 is SNHLY and CDR2 FYNNEI. Trimming left V 3 bases short and J 6 bases short, with 12 bases between. The CDR3 sequence is 14 residues long. CDR3 protein: CASSDPSEANTIYF. The CDR3 nucleotides read TGTGCCAGCAGTGACCCCTCGGAGGCAAACACCATATATTTT.

This clone has only one observation. The chain combines TRBV27 with TRBJ2-3; weak D call: TRBD1 (6 bases). Trimming pared 1 base from V and 1 base from J, leaving 15 bases between. Germline lookup yields CDR1 MNHEY and CDR2 SMNVEV (reference sequence). This CDR3 comprises 17 residues. This chain's CDR3 is CASSLLTGPVGTDTQYF. In DNA, the CDR3 is TGTGCCAGCAGTTTATTAACAGGGCCCGTTGGCACAGATACGCAGTATTTT.

The chain carries TRBV4-2 and TRBJ2-7; 7 bases are shared with TRBD1. Germline V CDR1 and CDR2: LGHNA, YNFKEQ. This CDR3 is 15 amino acids long. Germline trimming cut 2 bases from V and 4 bases from J; bases unmatched to any gene: 8. The CDR3 here is CASSQLGHRGYEQYF. CDR3 sequence (DNA): TGTGCCAGCAGCCAACTGGGGCACAGGGGTTACGAGCAGTACTTC.

The CDR3 coding sequence is TGCGCCAGCAGCTTGTGGGGACTAGCGGGGGGCCCGAACACCGGGGAGCTGTTTTTT. Protein: CASSLWGLAGGPNTGELFF. The V and J genes are TRBV5-1 and TRBJ2-2; 15 bases match TRBD2. CDR1 is SGHRS, CDR2 YFSETQ, per germline. The CDR3 totals 19 residues. Trimming removed 1 base from V and 0 bases from J; junction bases left unmatched: 4.

The chain employs TRBV7-2 and TRBJ2-7; 9 bases match TRBD2. The germline gives CDR1 SGHTA, CDR2 FQGNSA. Trimming removed 0 bases from V and 2 bases from J; junction bases left unmatched: 5. The CDR3 totals 16 residues. Written as DNA, the CDR3 is TGTGCCAGCAGCTTAGCGTCGGCTAGCGGGGCCTACGAGCAGTACTTC. Its translation is CASSLASASGAYEQYF. The full variable domain, rest sourced from reference TRBV7-2 and TRBJ2-7, is GAGVSQSPSNKVTEKGKDVELRCDPISGHTALYWYRQSLGQGLEFLIYFQGNSAPDKSGLPSDRFSAERTGGSVSTLTIQRTQQEDSAVYLCASSLASASGAYEQYFGPGTRLTVT.

The chain is built from TRBV6-5 and TRBJ1-6, with D perhaps TRBD1 (5 bases). The CDR3 is 14 residues long. The V end lost 6 bases, the J end lost 10 bases, and 16 bases lay between the germline ends. Looked up from germline, CDR1 is MNHEY and CDR2 is SVGAGI. CDR3 in amino acids: CASSTMTDSSPLHF. CDR3 bases: TGTGCCAGCAGCACCATGACAGATAGCTCACCCCTCCACTTT.

This chain joins TRBV7-9 and TRBJ2-3, with a tentative D call TRBD2 (6 bases). V lost 4 bases and J lost 2, with 13 bases in between. There are 15 residues in the CDR3. Germline CDR1 is SEHNR and CDR2 is FQNEAQ (reference sequence). CDR3 DNA: TGTGCCAGCAGCTCGCCCTGGAGGGACACAGATACGCAGTATTTT. Translated, it gives CASSSPWRDTDTQYF.

The rearrangement uses TRBV7-4 and TRBJ1-6; 9 nucleotides agree with TRBD1. The CDR3 consists of 17 residues. From germline, CDR1 is SGHVT and CDR2 SQSDAQ. V gave up 11 bases and J gave up 1 base; unmatched junction bases: 12. CDR3 protein: CAWGRDRVRSYNSPLHF. The CDR3 nucleotides read TGTGCCTGGGGCCGGGACAGGGTAAGGTCCTATAATTCACCCCTCCACTTT.